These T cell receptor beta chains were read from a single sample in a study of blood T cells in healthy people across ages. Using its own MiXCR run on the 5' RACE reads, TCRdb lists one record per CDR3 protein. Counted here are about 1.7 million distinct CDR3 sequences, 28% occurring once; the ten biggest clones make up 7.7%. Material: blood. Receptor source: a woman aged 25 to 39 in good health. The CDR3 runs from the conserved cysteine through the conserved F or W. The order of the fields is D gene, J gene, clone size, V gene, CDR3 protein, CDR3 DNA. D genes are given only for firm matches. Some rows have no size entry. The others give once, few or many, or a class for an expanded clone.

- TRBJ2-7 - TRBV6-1 CASRQVREGEQYF TGTGCCAGCAGGCAGGTCAGAGAGGGTGAGCAGTACTTC
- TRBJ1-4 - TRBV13 CASSFGGAAAEKLFF TGTGCCAGCAGCTTTGGAGGGGCCGCCGCTGAAAAACTGTTTTTT
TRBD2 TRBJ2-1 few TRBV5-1 CASSSGPSGGADNEQFF TGCGCCAGCAGCTCGGGCCCTAGCGGGGGGGCTGACAATGAGCAGTTCTTC
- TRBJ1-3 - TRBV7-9 CASSLGDSGNTIYF TGTGCCAGCAGTTTAGGGGACTCTGGAAACACCATATATTTT
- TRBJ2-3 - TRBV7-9 CASSLLSTTTDTQYF TGTGCCAGCAGCTTATTATCGACCACCACAGATACGCAGTATTTT
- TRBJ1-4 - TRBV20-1 CSALDPPTNEKLFF TGCAGTGCCCTGGACCCGCCAACTAATGAAAAACTGTTTTTT
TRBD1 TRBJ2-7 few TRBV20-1 CSANRAPGGEQYF TGCAGTGCTAACAGGGCCCCAGGGGGAGAGCAGTACTTC
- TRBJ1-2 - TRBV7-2 CASSLGHGGPGYTF TGTGCCAGCAGCTTAGGGCACGGGGGGCCTGGCTACACCTTC
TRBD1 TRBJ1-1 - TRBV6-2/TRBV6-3 CASDRGDTEAFF TGTGCCAGCGACAGGGGCGACACTGAAGCTTTCTTT
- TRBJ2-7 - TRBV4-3 CASSQDRGVNAEQYF TGCGCCAGCAGCCAAGATCGCGGGGTCAACGCCGAGCAGTACTTC
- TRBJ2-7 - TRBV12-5 CASGFPSSVDTYEQYF TGTGCTAGTGGTTTCCCCTCATCAGTGGATACCTACGAGCAGTACTTC
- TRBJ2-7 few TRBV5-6 CASSFDDISYEQYF TGTGCCAGCAGCTTCGATGACATATCCTACGAGCAGTACTTC
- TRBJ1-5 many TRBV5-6 CASSGSGGNQPQHF TGTGCCAGCAGCGGCTCCGGGGGCAATCAGCCCCAGCATTTT
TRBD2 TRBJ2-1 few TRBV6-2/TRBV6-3 CASSYVGGYTEQFF TGTGCCAGCAGTTATGTGGGAGGGTATACTGAGCAGTTCTTC
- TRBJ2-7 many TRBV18 CASSPTGDGYEQYF TGTGCCAGCTCCCCTACGGGGGACGGTTACGAGCAGTACTTC
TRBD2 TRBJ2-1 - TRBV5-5 CASSPREGGGYNEQFF TGTGCCAGCAGCCCGAGGGAGGGCGGGGGTTACAATGAGCAGTTCTTC
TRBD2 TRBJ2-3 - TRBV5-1 CASSSTTSGRALSTDTQYF TGCGCCAGCAGCTCGACGACTAGCGGGAGGGCTTTGAGCACAGATACGCAGTATTTT
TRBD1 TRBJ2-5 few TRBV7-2 CASRQGALETQYF TGTGCCAGCCGACAGGGGGCATTAGAGACCCAGTACTTC
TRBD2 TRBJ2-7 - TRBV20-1 CSARTSSANEQYF TGCAGTGCAAGGACTAGTTCAGCCAACGAGCAGTACTTC
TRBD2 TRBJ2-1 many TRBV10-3 CAISETSGGYNEQFF TGTGCCATCAGCGAGACTAGCGGGGGGTACAATGAGCAGTTCTTC
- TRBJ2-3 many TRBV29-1 CSVELLAGTDTQYF TGCAGCGTTGAATTACTAGCTGGCACAGATACGCAGTATTTT
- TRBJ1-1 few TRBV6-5 CASSYDRQMNTEAFF TGTGCCAGCAGTTATGATCGGCAGATGAACACTGAAGCTTTCTTT
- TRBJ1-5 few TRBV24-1 CATSAPGGDYQPQHF TGTGCCACCAGCGCCCCGGGGGGGGATTATCAGCCCCAGCATTTT